This T cell receptor beta chain was captured in a study of blood T cells in healthy people across ages. Study-level results: PBMCs that were unsorted prevented a conclusive naive versus antigen-experienced comparison.

Germline CDR1 MNHEY, CDR2 SMNVEV (reference sequence). V shed 5 bases and J shed 4 bases, with 14 bases lying between them. The CDR3 has 14 amino acids. The use of a sample-barcoded 5' primer and a J-beta primer mix characterized a second PCR of about 6 to 12 cycles. TCRdb ran MiXCR on the 5' RACE reads and lists one entry per CDR3 protein. The sample lists approximately 1,000,000 distinct CDR3 sequences, 35% to 55% occurring once. Concerning this clonotype: Antigen specificity is unknown.

The sequencing sample was made of blood. The chain uses TRBV27 and TRBJ1-2; tentative D call: TRBD1 (5 bases). The clonotype comes from a woman aged 60-75 years in good health. Here the CDR3 reads CASSAAGFFYGYTF. CDR3 bases: TGTGCCAGCAGTGCGGCAGGGTTTTTCTATGGCTACACCTTC.